What follows describes a single TCR beta chain. The germline gives CDR1 MNHEY, CDR2 SMNVEV (reference sequence). V shed 4 bases and J 7 bases; nucleotides not matched to a gene: 5. This CDR3 has 14 amino acids. As originally analysed: The assay estimated nucleated cells by amplifying reference gene primers. The table came from immunoSEQ multiplex PCR; TCRdb's copy has only in-frame clones and leaves some out. V, J and clone size reflect that table, while D and trimming were determined from the DNA. In the table there are roughly 200,000 clones, 84% of which are singletons. This entry is derived from a study of blood T cell repertoires in COVID-19. Whole-study context: COVID-19 samples from acute and convalescent phases originated in the United States, Italy and Spain. Sources were T cells, B-cell-depleted T cells, or PBMCs; the material itself was cDNA or gDNA.

This sequence originates from a man aged 50 or older with active or convalescent COVID-19. The chain joins TRBV27 to TRBJ1-4; 8 bases are a match to TRBD1. The sequencing sample was made of peripheral blood. In nucleotides, the CDR3 is TGTGCCAGCAGTTCACAGGGGGAGGGTGAAAAACTGTTTTTT. Translating gives CASSSQGEGEKLFF.